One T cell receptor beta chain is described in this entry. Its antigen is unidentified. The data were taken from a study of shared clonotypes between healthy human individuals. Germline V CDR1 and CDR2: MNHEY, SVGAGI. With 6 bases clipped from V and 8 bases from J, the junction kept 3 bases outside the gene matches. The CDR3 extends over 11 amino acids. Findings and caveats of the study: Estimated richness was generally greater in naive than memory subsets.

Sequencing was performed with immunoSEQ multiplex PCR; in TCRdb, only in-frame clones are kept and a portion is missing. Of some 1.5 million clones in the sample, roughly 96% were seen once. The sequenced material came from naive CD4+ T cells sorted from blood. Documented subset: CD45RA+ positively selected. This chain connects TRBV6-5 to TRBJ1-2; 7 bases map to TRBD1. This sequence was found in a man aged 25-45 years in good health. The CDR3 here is CASSNRGGYTF. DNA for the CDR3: TGTGCCAGCAGCAACAGGGGCGGCTACACCTTC.